Sequencing of this T cell receptor (beta chain) was carried out in a study of CD8 T cells in Susac syndrome. RNA in amounts of roughly 0.45 to 1 ug was reverse transcribed with random hexamers. TCRdb fed the immunoSEQ multiplex PCR reads into MiXCR, producing one record per CDR3 protein. Among about 120,000 distinct CDR3 sequences listed, about 95% were seen once. The study used healthy donors as controls matched for age and sex. The material sequenced was CD4+ T cells from PBMCs. The sequence was collected from a human donor in good health.

The CDR3 DNA reads as TGTGCCAGCACAACAATGGGGGGGCCCGCGCGGTATCAGCCCCAGCATTTT. It translates to CASTTMGGPARYQPQHF. The chain joins TRBV2 to TRBJ1-5; D may be TRBD1 (6 bases). There are 17 residues in the CDR3. Germline-derived CDR1 and CDR2 are SNHLY and FYNNEI. Between the trimmed V and J ends, which lost 7 bases and 5 bases, there was a span of 24 bases.